The rows below give T cell receptor beta chains drawn from one sample of a study of CD8 T cells in Susac syndrome. TCRdb re-called the immunoSEQ multiplex PCR reads through MiXCR, storing one row per CDR3 protein. The sample has 200,000 or so distinct CDR3 sequences; 95% are singletons. Sequenced input: CD8+ T cells from PBMCs. These receptor sequences come from a human donor with Susac syndrome. Each CDR3 is given with its conserved first and last residue. The order of the fields is clone size, D gene, J gene, V gene, CDR3 protein, CDR3 DNA. A D gene is named only where the DNA matches it firmly. Clone size is not always given. Where it is, it says once, few, many or a class for expanded clones.

.,.,TRBJ2-7,TRBV20-1,CSARDLGVTYEQYF,TGCAGTGCTAGAGATTTAGGAGTAACCTACGAGCAGTACTTC
.,.,TRBJ2-1,TRBV12-3/TRBV12-4,CASSKGGGLSYNEQFF,TGTGCCAGCAGTAAAGGTGGGGGCCTCTCCTACAATGAGCAGTTCTTC
.,.,TRBJ2-3,TRBV6-2/TRBV6-3,CASRTQGFAPDTQYF,TGTGCCAGCAGGACACAGGGATTCGCACCGGATACGCAGTATTTT
few,TRBD2,TRBJ2-5,TRBV7-8,CASSLVRGEETQYF,TGTGCCAGCAGCTTAGTGCGGGGGGAAGAGACCCAGTACTTC
.,TRBD2,TRBJ2-1,TRBV19,CASSISSLAGYYNEQFF,TGTGCCAGTAGTATCAGCTCACTAGCGGGATACTACAATGAGCAGTTCTTC
.,.,TRBJ2-5,TRBV24-1,CATSDPRQETQYF,TGTGCCACCAGTGATCCCCGGCAGGAGACCCAGTACTTC
.,.,TRBJ1-1,TRBV4-2,CASSQDWKGREAFF,TGTGCCAGCAGCCAAGATTGGAAGGGGAGGGAAGCTTTCTTT
.,TRBD1,TRBJ1-2,TRBV20-1,CSARLRQGGYGYTF,TGCAGTGCTAGACTAAGACAGGGGGGATATGGCTACACCTTC
.,.,TRBJ2-1,TRBV9,CASSSRGLPQGHEQFF,TGTGCCAGCAGCTCACGGGGCCTCCCCCAAGGGCATGAGCAGTTCTTC
.,TRBD1,TRBJ1-2,TRBV7-8,CASSPNTGTGYGYTF,TGTGCCAGCAGCCCTAACACCGGGACAGGATATGGCTACACCTTC
.,.,TRBJ2-7,TRBV6-5,CASSYSMVRSSYEQYF,TGTGCCAGCAGTTACTCGATGGTAAGGAGCTCCTACGAGCAGTACTTC
.,.,TRBJ1-1,TRBV10-3,CAAGGGAETEAFF,TGTGCCGCCGGCGGGGGCGCAGAAACTGAAGCTTTCTTT
once,.,TRBJ1-1,TRBV9,CASSVGDAGVNTEAFF,TGTGCCAGCAGCGTCGGGGATGCTGGTGTGAACACTGAAGCTTTCTTT
few,.,TRBJ2-7,TRBV27,CASSLSQGPYEQYF,TGTGCCAGCAGTTTATCGCAGGGGCCCTACGAGCAGTACTTC
.,TRBD2,TRBJ2-1,TRBV27,CASSPGTSGRAQFF,TGTGCCAGCAGTCCCGGGACTAGCGGGAGGGCCCAGTTCTTC
.,.,TRBJ2-3,TRBV19,CASSIIELEGSTDTQYF,TGTGCCAGTAGTATTATCGAGCTAGAGGGAAGCACAGATACGCAGTATTTT
.,TRBD1,TRBJ1-1,TRBV20-1,CSARDPGTGSKSEAFF,TGCAGTGCTAGAGATCCCGGGACAGGGTCAAAAAGTGAAGCTTTCTTT
.,TRBD1,TRBJ1-2,TRBV28,CASSADREKGDYGYTF,TGTGCCAGCAGCGCGGACAGGGAAAAGGGAGACTATGGCTACACCTTC
.,.,TRBJ2-3,TRBV7-9,CASSFGRSTDTQYF,TGTGCCAGCAGTTTTGGACGGAGCACAGATACGCAGTATTTT
.,.,TRBJ2-7,TRBV10-1,CASSDLEQYF,TGCGCCAGCAGTGATCTCGAGCAGTACTTC
.,TRBD1,TRBJ1-2,TRBV6-5,CASKPGGMDGYTF,TGTGCCAGCAAACCAGGGGGGATGGACGGCTACACCTTC
.,.,TRBJ2-5,TRBV28,CASSLGGRGETQYF,TGTGCCAGCAGTTTGGGGGGTAGGGGAGAGACCCAGTACTTC
.,.,TRBJ2-5,TRBV11-2,CASSRVSQETQYF,TGTGCCAGCAGCAGAGTCTCGCAAGAGACCCAGTACTTC
.,.,TRBJ2-7,TRBV6-5,CASSYSRSGWGGSYEQYF,TGTGCCAGCAGTTACTCGAGGTCAGGGTGGGGCGGCTCCTACGAGCAGTACTTC
.,TRBD1,TRBJ1-2,TRBV5-6,CASSLGIQGADNYGYTF,TGTGCCAGCAGCTTGGGAATCCAGGGGGCGGATAACTATGGCTACACCTTC
.,.,TRBJ1-4,TRBV3-1,CASSHFRSGNMLNF,TGTGCCAGCAGCCACTTTCGGTCAGGGAACATGTTGAATTTT
.,.,TRBJ1-1,TRBV7-9,CASSLARGKETEAFF,TGTGCCAGCAGCTTAGCGCGGGGGAAGGAGACTGAAGCTTTCTTT
.,TRBD2,TRBJ2-3,TRBV7-3,CASSPTLAGALKCTQYF,TGTGCCAGCAGCCCGACACTAGCGGGGGCCCTTAAGTGTACGCAGTATTTT
.,.,TRBJ2-5,TRBV4-1,CASSQVGRGTQETQYF,TGCGCCAGCAGCCAAGTCGGTCGGGGAACACAAGAGACCCAGTACTTC
.,.,TRBJ1-5,TRBV27,CASSPLMRTQPQHF,TGTGCCAGCAGCCCCCTAATGCGAACCCAGCCCCAGCATTTT
.,TRBD2,TRBJ2-1,TRBV5-4,CASRTGTSGVNEQFF,TGTGCCAGCAGGACCGGGACTAGCGGTGTCAATGAGCAGTTCTTC